Reported below is one T cell receptor (beta chain). No antigen is known for it. The sample holds other DNA sequences that translate to the same CDR3. The CDR3 sequence is 15 residues long. Germline lookup yields CDR1 SGDLS and CDR2 YYNGEE. V was pared by 0 bases and J by 4 bases, with 11 bases between. The data belong to a study of shared clonotypes between healthy human individuals. Study at large: Each donor had three CD4 naive, three CD4 memory, two CD8 naive and one CD8 memory plate.

Assay used: immunoSEQ multiplex PCR; TCRdb lists only in-frame clones, some missing. This table has roughly 550,000 clones, around 95% appearing once. Study results and limitations: Non-shared clonotypes showed lower generation probabilities than clonotypes common to all four donors. Blood alone was sampled, and tissue repertoires likely differ.

In the naive CD8 group, cells lacked CD45RO and were positively selected for CCR7, so terminally differentiated effector memory CD45RA+ cells were left out. V usage is TRBV9 and J usage is TRBJ2-1; no clear D. The sequencing input was naive CD8+ T cells sorted from blood. This TCR was sampled from a woman aged 30 to 39 in good health. CDR3 in amino acids: CASSVGSATYNEQFF. In nucleotides, the CDR3 is TGTGCCAGCAGCGTAGGGTCAGCAACTTACAATGAGCAGTTCTTC.